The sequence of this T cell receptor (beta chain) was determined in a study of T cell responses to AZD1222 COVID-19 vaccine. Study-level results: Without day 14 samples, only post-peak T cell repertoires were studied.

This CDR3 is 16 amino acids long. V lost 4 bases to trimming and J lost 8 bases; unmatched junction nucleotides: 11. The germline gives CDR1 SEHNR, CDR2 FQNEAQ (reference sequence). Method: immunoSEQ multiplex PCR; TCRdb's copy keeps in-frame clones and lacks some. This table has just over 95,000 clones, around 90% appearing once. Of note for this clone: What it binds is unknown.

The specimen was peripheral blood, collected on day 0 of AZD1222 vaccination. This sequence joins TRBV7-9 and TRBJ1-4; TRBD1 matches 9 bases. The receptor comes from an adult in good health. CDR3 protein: CASSSPGTGFGEKLFF. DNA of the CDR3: TGTGCCAGCAGCTCGCCCGGGACAGGGTTCGGCGAAAAACTGTTTTTT.